This paragraph reports one T cell receptor beta chain. This entry comes from a study of blood T cell repertoires in COVID-19. The repertoire was sequenced with immunoSEQ multiplex PCR; TCRdb's copy has only in-frame clones and lacks some. The data hold under 80,000 clones, with 86% observed a single time. CDR1 SGHVS and CDR2 FNYEAQ come from the germline V gene. CDR3 length: 18 residues. With V trimmed by 5 bases and J by 8 bases, 16 bases remained unmatched. The chain links TRBV7-6 to TRBJ2-1; 12 nucleotides line up with TRBD1. Sequenced: peripheral blood. This TCR was recovered from an older man with active COVID-19. The CDR3 protein is CASSAPLGTGGAGDEQFF. In DNA form, the CDR3 reads TGTGCCAGCAGCGCCCCGTTAGGGACAGGGGGCGCTGGGGATGAGCAGTTCTTC. The full variable domain, its missing parts supplied by reference TRBV7-6 and TRBJ2-1, is GAGVSQSPRYKVTKRGQDVALRCDPISGHVSLYWYRQALGQGPEFLTYFNYEAQQDKSGLPNDRFSAERPEGSISTLTIQRTEQRDSAMYRCASSAPLGTGGAGDEQFFGPGTRLTVL.